A selection of T cell receptor beta chains follows, all from one sample in a study of blood T cell repertoires in COVID-19. The assay was immunoSEQ multiplex PCR, and TCRdb's table has in-frame clones only and misses some. The table has 150,000 or so clones, 75% to 90% seen once. The sequenced sample consisted of peripheral blood. These receptors all come from a human donor with acute or convalescent COVID-19. The donor label of this sample is uncertain. Both conserved end residues are part of each CDR3. D genes are given only for firm matches. Only some rows state a clone size, as once, few, many or a class for expanded clones.

V gene	clone size	D gene	J gene	CDR3 DNA	CDR3 protein
TRBV7-2	-	-	TRBJ2-7	TGTGCCAGCAGCTTTCGGCAGGGCGACGAGCAGTACTTC	CASSFRQGDEQYF
TRBV18	once	-	TRBJ1-1	TGTGCCAGCCAGGAGGGGAGGAGCACTGAAGCTTTCTTT	CASQEGRSTEAFF
TRBV7-2	-	-	TRBJ1-1	TGTGCCAGCAGCTTGGGAGGGACGGGGAACACTGAAGCTTTCTTT	CASSLGGTGNTEAFF
TRBV7-2	-	TRBD1	TRBJ1-5	TGTGCCAGCAGGGACAGGGGAATTAGCAATCAGCCCCAGCATTTT	CASRDRGISNQPQHF
TRBV18	-	TRBD1	TRBJ1-5	TGTGCCAGCTCACCAGGGACAGGGGGCACGGGCAATCAGCCCCAGCATTTT	CASSPGTGGTGNQPQHF
TRBV6-5	-	TRBD1	TRBJ1-6	TGTGCCAGCAGCCTAGGGGACAGGGGGTCACCCCTCCACTTT	CASSLGDRGSPLHF
TRBV28	-	-	TRBJ1-5	TGTGCCAGCAGTTTAGGCAGCGGTCACTCTCAGCCCCAGCATTTT	CASSLGSGHSQPQHF
TRBV6-2/TRBV6-3	-	-	TRBJ1-2	TGTGCCAGCAGTCAGCAGGGGCGTCGTGGCTACACCTTC	CASSQQGRRGYTF
TRBV27	-	-	TRBJ2-7	TGTGCCAGCAGTGTCGGCCAGGGCCTGCACGAGCAGTACTTC	CASSVGQGLHEQYF
TRBV11-2	-	TRBD1	TRBJ2-1	TGTGCCAGCGGTATGGGGGACAGGAATCTCAATGAGCAGTTCTTC	CASGMGDRNLNEQFF
TRBV3-1/TRBV3-2	-	TRBD1	TRBJ1-2	TGTGCCAGCAGCCCGGGACAGGTCTATGGCTACACCTTC	CASSPGQVYGYTF
TRBV11-2	-	-	TRBJ1-2	TGTGCCAGCAGCTTAGCCTTTTCGGGGTTCTATGGCTACACCTTC	CASSLAFSGFYGYTF
TRBV2	-	-	TRBJ2-5	TGTGCCAGCAGCTTTATTGGGGGGGGGCTGGAGACCCAGTACTTC	CASSFIGGGLETQYF
TRBV15	-	-	TRBJ1-5	TGTGCCACCAGCGGTCGACCAGACTCTTCCAATCAGCCCCAGCATTTT	CATSGRPDSSNQPQHF
TRBV30	-	TRBD1	TRBJ1-4	TGTGCCTGGAGGCCGGGACAGCGAAATGAAAAACTGTTTTTT	CAWRPGQRNEKLFF
TRBV9	-	-	TRBJ2-3	TGTGCCAGCAGCGTAGCGGTCCACACAGATACGCAGTATTTT	CASSVAVHTDTQYF
TRBV7-3	-	-	TRBJ1-2	TGTGCCAGCAGCTTCCAAGCCCGAGGGGGCTACACCTTC	CASSFQARGGYTF
TRBV18	-	TRBD1	TRBJ1-1	TGTGCCAGCTCACTCCGACAGGGATGGACTGAAGCTTTCTTT	CASSLRQGWTEAFF
TRBV3-1/TRBV3-2	-	-	TRBJ1-4	TGTGCCAGCAGCCGGCCAGGGCGTAATGAAAAACTGTTTTTT	CASSRPGRNEKLFF
TRBV5-1	-	-	TRBJ2-3	TGCGCCAGCAGCCTATTTGGCTTGGCGGCGGGCACAGATACGCAGTATTTT	CASSLFGLAAGTDTQYF
TRBV7-3	-	TRBD2	TRBJ2-5	TGTGCCAGCAGCAGAAGCGGGGTAGAGACCCAGTACTTC	CASSRSGVETQYF
TRBV7-9	-	-	TRBJ2-7	TGTGCCAGCAGCTTAGCGCTTGTGGTCGTGGGCTTGGACTACGAGCAGTACTTC	CASSLALVVVGLDYEQYF
TRBV9	few	-	TRBJ1-3	TGTGCCAGCAGCGTAGCCCCCACTGGAAACACCATATATTTT	CASSVAPTGNTIYF
TRBV7-9	-	-	TRBJ1-4	TGTGCCAGCAGCTTAACAGGGCAATATAATGAAAAACTGTTTTTT	CASSLTGQYNEKLFF
TRBV30	-	-	TRBJ1-2	TGTGCCTGGAGTAAATCCAGGGTTTTCTATGGCTACACCTTC	CAWSKSRVFYGYTF
TRBV11-3	-	TRBD1	TRBJ1-4	TGTGCCAGCAGCTCTGGGACAGGGAGTGAAAAACTGTTTTTT	CASSSGTGSEKLFF
TRBV7-3	-	TRBD1	TRBJ1-2	TGTGCCAGCAGCCCCCAGGGGACAGATCGTTGGGGCTACACCTTC	CASSPQGTDRWGYTF
TRBV10-2	-	-	TRBJ2-4	TGCGCCAGCAGTGAGGGCCAGGGGTTAGCCAAAAACATTCAGTACTTC	CASSEGQGLAKNIQYF
TRBV4-2	-	-	TRBJ1-5	TGTGCCAGCAGCCAAGAGTGGAGGGCCTCGGGCCAGCCCCAGCATTTT	CASSQEWRASGQPQHF
TRBV2	-	TRBD2	TRBJ2-2	TGTGCCAGCAGTGGACTAGCGGGGCGAGCGAACACCGGGGAGCTGTTTTTT	CASSGLAGRANTGELFF